Below, 26 T cell receptor beta chains from the same sample are listed, as sequenced in a study of shared clonotypes between healthy human individuals (dated by TCRdb to 2018 to 2020). Library preparation used the immunoSEQ multiplex PCR assay. The clones in this table, taken by TCRdb from immuneACCESS, are in-frame only. Not every clone is retained; where verified, under half of the shortfall comes from an unresolved V gene, and the cause of the rest is unknown. The sample yields roughly 760,000 clones; about 74% were counted once. Of the sample, about 1.7% is held by the ten largest clones. Sequenced material: memory CD4+ T cells sorted from blood. The intended sense of this specimen's cell subset or site label: CD45RA-negative fraction. All receptors derive from a woman in her twenties or thirties in good health.

This chain links TRBV28 with TRBJ2-3, with TRBD2 matching over 7 bases. The germline V gene has CDR1 MDHEN and CDR2 SYDVKM. The junction had 10 bases not matched to a gene; V was cut back by 5 bases and J by 5 bases. The CDR3 runs to 15 residues. The CDR3, as DNA: TGTGCCAGCAGTAGGGGAGGGAGGTCGGGAGATACGCAGTATTTT. Its translation is CASSRGGRSGDTQYF.

The chain uses TRBV6-5 and TRBJ2-1, with D possibly TRBD1 on 6 matching bases. V was cut by 4 bases and J by 4 bases, with 14 bases left in between. Germline CDR1 MNHEY, CDR2 SVGAGI. This CDR3 comprises 15 residues. This CDR3 is CASSSGTRDYNEQFF. In DNA form, the CDR3 reads TGTGCCAGCAGTTCCGGGACACGGGATTACAATGAGCAGTTCTTC.

J is TRBJ1-5 and V is TRBV7-2; TRBD1 aligns across 7 bases. V lost 4 bases to trimming and J lost 5 bases; unmatched junction nucleotides: 14. Germline-derived CDR1 and CDR2 are SGHTA and FQGNSA. The CDR3 runs to 17 residues. CDR3 nucleotides: TGTGCCAGCAGCTCTGACAGGGTCAGGGGAGTAGATCAGCCCCAGCATTTT. Translated: CASSSDRVRGVDQPQHF.

The V and J genes are TRBV29-1 and TRBJ1-2, with 7 bases lining up with TRBD1. V gave up 4 bases and J gave up 2 bases; unmatched junction bases: 7. The CDR3 sequence is 14 residues long. The germline V gene encodes CDR1 SQVTM and CDR2 ANQGSEA. The CDR3 is CSVAHRGLNYGYTF. The CDR3 region has the DNA TGCAGCGTTGCACACAGGGGCCTGAACTATGGCTACACCTTC.

V gene TRBV11-2 combines with J gene TRBJ1-5, with a tentative D call TRBD1 (5 bases). This CDR3 is built from 15 residues. The V gene's germline CDR1 is SGHAT and CDR2 FQNNGV. With 1 base removed from V and 4 bases from J, the gap between germline ends came to 11 bases. The CDR3 reads CASSLAGGENQPQHF. In DNA, the CDR3 is TGTGCCAGCAGCTTAGCCGGGGGGGAGAATCAGCCCCAGCATTTT.

Only a few counts were recorded for this clone. Other DNA sequences in the sample encode the same CDR3. This chain links TRBV28 with TRBJ2-5, with D maybe TRBD1 (5 bases). The germline CDR1 and CDR2 sequences are MDHEN and SYDVKM. CDR3 length: 13 amino acids. The V end was cut by 6 bases, the J end by 5 bases, with 13 bases between. The CDR3 loop reads CASSPQGWETQYF. DNA of the CDR3: TGTGCCAGCAGCCCCCAGGGCTGGGAGACCCAGTACTTC. Based on the CDR3 plus reference TRBV28 and TRBJ2-5, the full variable domain is DVKVTQSSRYLVKRTGEKVFLECVQDMDHENMFWYRQDPGLGLRLIYFSYDVKMKEKGDIPEGYSVSREKKERFSLILESASTNQTSMYLCASSPQGWETQYFGPGTRLLVL.

The chain joins TRBV19 to TRBJ2-5; 7 bases align to TRBD1. The length of the CDR3 is 14 residues. Germline CDR1 and CDR2: LNHDA and SQIVND (reference sequence). The ends lost 4 bases at V and 4 bases at J; junction bases unmatched: 6. CDR3 coding DNA: TGTGCCAGTAGTACCCGACAGGGAAGAGAGACCCAGTACTTC. As protein: CASSTRQGRETQYF.

The CDR3 loop reads CASSFSDSNEQFF. CDR3 in DNA: TGTGCCAGCAGTTTTTCAGATTCCAATGAGCAGTTCTTC. V and J are TRBV5-6 and TRBJ2-1; D remains unclear. This CDR3 spans 13 amino acids. Between the trimmed V and J ends, which lost 5 bases and 6 bases, there was a span of 12 bases. Germline loops: CDR1 SGHDT, CDR2 YYEEEE.

This clone was counted between two and nine times. The chain carries TRBV29-1 and TRBJ2-7; 7 bases are a match to TRBD2. J lost 7 bases, V lost 7 bases, and 16 bases had no gene match. The CDR3 covers 14 residues. The germline V gene has CDR1 SQVTM and CDR2 ANQGSEA. The CDR3 bases are TGCAGCGCACAAATAGCGGGCAGGGTTTGGGAGCAGTACTTC. This encodes CSAQIAGRVWEQYF.

A few counts support this clone. This chain connects TRBV11-3 to TRBJ2-5, with D hard to call. The V end lost 1 base, the J end lost 7 bases, and 7 bases lay between the germline ends. This CDR3 has 12 residues. Germline values: CDR1 SGHNT, CDR2 YENEEA. The CDR3 nucleotides read TGTGCCAGCAGCTTAGGACGCGGGACCCAGTACTTC. Its translation is CASSLGRGTQYF.

This clone occurred a few times. The gene calls are TRBV4-1 and TRBJ1-3, with D hard to call. The germline V gene has CDR1 MGHRA and CDR2 YSYEKL. The CDR3 runs 13 residues. V lost 1 base and J lost 4, with 5 bases in between. CDR3 sequence reads: CASSQGEGNTIYF. CDR3 nucleotides: TGCGCCAGCAGCCAAGGCGAGGGAAACACCATATATTTT.

The V call is TRBV19, the J call TRBJ2-7; 9 bases match TRBD2. V lost 5 bases to trimming and J lost 1 base; unmatched junction nucleotides: 6. The CDR3 spans 15 residues. Per germline, CDR1 LNHDA and CDR2 SQIVND (reference sequence). This CDR3 reads CASSPLAGKSYEQYF. As DNA, the CDR3 is TGTGCCAGTAGTCCTCTAGCGGGAAAGTCCTACGAGCAGTACTTC. Supplemented by reference TRBV19 and TRBJ2-7, the full variable domain reads DGGITQSPKYLFRKEGQNVTLSCEQNLNHDAMYWYRQDPGQGLRLIYYSQIVNDFQKGDIAEGYSVSREKKESFPLTVTSAQKNPTAFYLCASSPLAGKSYEQYFGPGTRLTVT.

The count of this clone is one. The gene calls are TRBV27 and TRBJ1-5, with TRBD1 matching over 7 bases. This CDR3 is 13 amino acids long. V trimming: 4 bases; J trimming: 6 bases; junction bases outside the gene matches: 3. Looked up from germline, CDR1 is MNHEY and CDR2 is SMNVEV (reference sequence). As DNA, the CDR3 is TGTGCCAGCAGTTCAGCAGGGGGTCAGCCCCAGCATTTT. It encodes CASSSAGGQPQHF.

This sequence joins TRBV15 and TRBJ1-4; D remains ambiguous. Germline CDR1 is LNHNV and CDR2 is YYDKDF (reference sequence). The CDR3 totals 17 residues. Trimming left V 0 bases short and J 7 bases short, with 18 bases between. The CDR3 nucleotides are TGTGCCACCAGCAGAGATCGGGCCTTACCGGGGAGTGAAAAACTGTTTTTT. Protein: CATSRDRALPGSEKLFF.

This clone was counted many times. V and J are TRBV27 and TRBJ1-3, with 8 nucleotides matching TRBD1. Germline assignment: CDR1 MNHEY and CDR2 SMNVEV (reference sequence). The CDR3 sequence is 17 residues long. J lost 4 bases, V lost 5 bases, and 13 bases had no gene match. CDR3 coding DNA: TGTGCCAGCAGTAACGATGTTCCAGGGGGCTCCGGAAACACCATATATTTT. This translates into CASSNDVPGGSGNTIYF.

The chain employs TRBV7-3 and TRBJ1-1; D gene ambiguous. CDR3 length: 15 amino acids. The V end was cut by 2 bases, the J end by 0 bases, with 10 bases between. Germline lookup yields CDR1 SGHTA and CDR2 FQGTGA. The CDR3 nucleotides are TGTGCCAGCAGCTTATCCGGGTTTGTGAACACTGAAGCTTTCTTT. This encodes CASSLSGFVNTEAFF.

The V gene is TRBV19, the J gene TRBJ1-2; 8 bases agree with TRBD1. This CDR3 is 15 amino acids long. Trimming cost V 3 bases and J 6 bases; bases outside gene matches: 9. Germline values: CDR1 LNHDA, CDR2 SQIVND (reference sequence). CDR3 bases: TGTGCCAGTAGTATCGAACCGACAGGGGCGGATGGCTACACCTTC. Protein product: CASSIEPTGADGYTF.

This clone was seen only a few times. The chain links TRBV5-5 to TRBJ2-5; 7 nucleotides align to TRBD2. The junction had 8 bases not matched to a gene; V was cut back by 3 bases and J by 6 bases. The CDR3 is 14 residues long. CDR1 is SGHKS, CDR2 YYEKEE, per germline (reference sequence). The CDR3: CASSSGWEGKTQYF. The CDR3 DNA is TGTGCCAGCAGCTCGGGGTGGGAGGGGAAGACCCAGTACTTC.

J is TRBJ1-2 and V is TRBV6-5; 7 bases agree with TRBD1. This CDR3 has 14 amino acids. From germline, CDR1 is MNHEY and CDR2 SVGAGI. Trimming at V came to 2 bases and at J to 7 bases, leaving 7 bases not matched to a gene. CDR3 sequence reads: CASSYLPGGSGYTF. The DNA for the CDR3 is TGTGCCAGCAGTTACCTCCCAGGGGGTAGTGGCTACACCTTC.

The chain carries TRBV2 and TRBJ1-1, with TRBD1 as a possible D gene (5 bases). This CDR3 comprises 14 residues. Germline CDR1 reads SNHLY; CDR2 reads FYNNEI. V lost 8 bases and J 1 base, leaving 14 bases between the germline ends. DNA for the CDR3: TGTGCCAGCCCAAGAGAGCAGGGGAACACTGAAGCTTTCTTT. It specifies CASPREQGNTEAFF.

The chain joins TRBV28 to TRBJ1-3; D may be TRBD1 (5 bases). This CDR3 spans 15 amino acids. Germline lookup yields CDR1 MDHEN and CDR2 SYDVKM. V was trimmed by 3 bases and J by 4 bases, leaving 13 bases between them. CDR3 sequence reads: CASSFGGSWGNTIYF. The CDR3 coding sequence is TGTGCCAGCAGTTTCGGGGGTTCCTGGGGAAACACCATATATTTT.

The chain has TRBV5-1 and TRBJ2-5; 7 nucleotides match TRBD2. The junction had 6 bases not matched to a gene; V was cut back by 4 bases and J by 0 bases. Germline values: CDR1 SGHRS, CDR2 YFSETQ. This CDR3 has 15 residues. As DNA, the CDR3 is TGCGCCAGCAGCCCCGCCGGACTAGACCAAGAGACCCAGTACTTC. Translation: CASSPAGLDQETQYF.

As to this clone: Other DNA sequences of this sample code for an identical CDR3. V gene TRBV5-6 combines with J gene TRBJ1-5; 8 bases fit TRBD1. The CDR3 length is 15 residues. The V segment lost 0 bases and the J segment 4 bases; nucleotides outside the gene matches: 3. CDR1 SGHDT and CDR2 YYEEEE come from the germline V gene. Here the CDR3 reads CASSLADRGNQPQHF. The CDR3 DNA follows: TGTGCCAGCAGCTTGGCCGACAGGGGTAATCAGCCCCAGCATTTT.

The gene calls are TRBV6-5 and TRBJ1-3; D is uncertain. CDR1 and CDR2 (germline): MNHEY, SVGAGI. The CDR3 spans 15 residues. V lost 6 bases and J lost 0, with 12 bases in between. The CDR3 sequence: CASSVTSSSGNTIYF. The CDR3 DNA is TGTGCCAGCAGCGTTACTTCAAGCTCTGGAAACACCATATATTTT.

The chain recombines TRBV27 with TRBJ1-1; D uncertain. The CDR3 length is 13 residues. V dropped 4 bases and J dropped 1 base, with 7 bases sitting between them. Germline V gene data show CDR1 as MNHEY and CDR2 as SMNVEV (reference sequence). CDR3: CASSWIRNTEAFF. The CDR3 DNA is TGTGCCAGCAGTTGGATCCGGAACACTGAAGCTTTCTTT.

V gene TRBV5-4 combines with J gene TRBJ2-4; D possibly corresponds to TRBD1 (5 bases). V was cut by 0 bases and J by 3 bases, with 13 bases left in between. There are 16 residues in the CDR3. Germline CDR1 reads SGHNT; CDR2 reads YYREEE (reference sequence). In nucleotides, the CDR3 is TGTGCCAGCAGCTTGGATGGCAGGGCAGTCAAAAACATTCAGTACTTC. Amino acid sequence: CASSLDGRAVKNIQYF.